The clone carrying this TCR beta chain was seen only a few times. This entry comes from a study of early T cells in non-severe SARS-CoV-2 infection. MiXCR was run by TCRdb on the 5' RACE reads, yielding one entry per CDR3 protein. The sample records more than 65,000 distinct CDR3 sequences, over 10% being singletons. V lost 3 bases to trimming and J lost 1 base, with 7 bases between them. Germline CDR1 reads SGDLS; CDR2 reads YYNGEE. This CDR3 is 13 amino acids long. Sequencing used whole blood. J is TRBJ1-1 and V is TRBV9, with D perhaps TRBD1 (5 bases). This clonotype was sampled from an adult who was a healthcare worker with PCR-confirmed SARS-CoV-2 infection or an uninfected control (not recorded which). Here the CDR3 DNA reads TGTGCCAGCAGCGGACAGCCGAACACTGAAGCTTTCTTT. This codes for CASSGQPNTEAFF.